In its sample, the clone carrying this T cell receptor beta chain was seen a few times. This sample is part of a study of T cells in Graves' hyperthyroidism and ophthalmopathy. TCR beta CDR3 regions were amplified from RNA transcripts. HTBI primers were the set used in a first-round RT-PCR of the TCR CDR3. TCRdb passed the multiplex PCR reads through MiXCR, listing each CDR3 protein once. The sample lists roughly 290,000 distinct CDR3 sequences, 17% occurring once. CDR1 and CDR2 from the germline V gene are SNHLY and FYNNEI. Trimming removed 0 bases from V and 0 bases from J, with 9 bases in between. The CDR3 is 16 amino acids.

Sequenced sample: blood. The receptor was isolated from a woman aged 60-75 years with Graves' ophthalmopathy. This chain joins TRBV2 and TRBJ1-5, with D unresolved. The CDR3 here is CASSEAGGSSNQPQHF. As DNA, the CDR3 is TGTGCCAGCAGTGAAGCGGGCGGGAGTAGCAATCAGCCCCAGCATTTT. The full variable domain, in which reference TRBV2 and TRBJ1-5 provide the parts outside the CDR3, is EPEVTQTPSHQVTQMGQEVILRCVPISNHLYFYWYRQILGQKVEFLVSFYNNEISEKSEIFDDQFSVERPDGSNFTLKIRSTKLEDSAMYFCASSEAGGSSNQPQHFGDGTRLSIL.